This TCR beta chain is from a study of PD-1 blockade in classical Hodgkin lymphoma. Study information: Administration of nivolumab to patients was at 3 mg/kg intravenously every 2 weeks. Points from the study as a whole: At C4D1, TCR diversity had climbed significantly for CD4+ cells, though not for CD8+ cells. What drove the repertoire differences, possibly disease activity or prior therapy, has not been defined.

CDR3 length equals 15 residues. Germline V gene lookup returns CDR1 LNHDA and CDR2 SQIVND (reference sequence). V lost 3 bases to trimming and J lost 0 bases, with 10 bases between them. Brentuximab vedotin exposure varied, and every patient relapsed after autologous stem cell transplantation. Patients showed best responses of complete response, partial response or progressive disease. Only one count was recorded for this clone. Its antigen is not known. The protocol was immunoSEQ multiplex PCR, while the TCRdb copy is restricted to in-frame clones and leaves out a portion. The table includes approximately 51,000 clones, approximately 70% detected once.

The source was peripheral blood mononuclear cells (PBMCs), collected before the second cycle of nivolumab. The receptor was isolated from a human donor with classical Hodgkin lymphoma. V usage is TRBV19 and J usage is TRBJ2-3; D call uncertain. CDR3 sequence: CASSIRASSTDTQYF. The CDR3 DNA sequence: TGTGCCAGTAGTATCCGAGCGAGTAGCACAGATACGCAGTATTTT.